This TCR beta chain was observed in a study of tumor-infiltrating lymphocytes in primary liver carcinoma. Germline values: CDR1 MNHEY, CDR2 SVGAGI. The CDR3 is 14 amino acids. Reverse transcription of about 500 ng total RNA with a constant-region primer produced TCR beta cDNA. Researchers made the TCR beta libraries by running three nested multiplex PCR rounds with slightly modified ARM-PCR. Researchers ran the first two PCR rounds for roughly 10 cycles each with TRBV1-TRBV30 forward primers and a C-beta reverse primer. TCRdb called the multiplex PCR reads again in MiXCR, with one record for every CDR3 protein. The sample has approximately 300,000 distinct CDR3 sequences, roughly two thirds seen once. They got blood RNA out of unsorted whole blood and also pulled out germline DNA. Remarks on this clonotype: A read error may account for a junction end that differs from germline.

This rearrangement joins TRBV6-5 to TRBJ2-3; D is ambiguous. This TCR was sampled from a man between 35 and 55 years old with primary liver carcinoma and hepatitis B virus infection. Material for sequencing was peripheral blood. The CDR3 coding sequence is TGTGCCAGCAGTGTGATAGGAACCACAGACACGCAGTATTTT. Translated: CASSVIGTTDTQYF.